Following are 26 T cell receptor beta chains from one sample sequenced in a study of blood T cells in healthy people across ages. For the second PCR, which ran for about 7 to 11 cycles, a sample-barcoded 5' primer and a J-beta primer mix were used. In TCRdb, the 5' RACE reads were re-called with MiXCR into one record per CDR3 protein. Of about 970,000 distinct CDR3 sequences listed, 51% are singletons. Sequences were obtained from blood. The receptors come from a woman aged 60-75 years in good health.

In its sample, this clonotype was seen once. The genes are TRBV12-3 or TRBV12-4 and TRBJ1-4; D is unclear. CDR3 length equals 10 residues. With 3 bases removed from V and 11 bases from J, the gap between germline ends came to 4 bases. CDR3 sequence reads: CASSLVKLFF. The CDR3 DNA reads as TGTGCCAGCAGTTTGGTGAAACTGTTTTTT.

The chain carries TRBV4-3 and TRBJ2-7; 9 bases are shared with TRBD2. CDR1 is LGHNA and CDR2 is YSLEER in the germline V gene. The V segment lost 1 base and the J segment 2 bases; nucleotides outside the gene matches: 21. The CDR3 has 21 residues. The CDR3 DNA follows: TGCGCCAGCAGCCAAGTCTACACCATAGGATACGATAGCGGGAGAGCCTACGAGCAGTACTTC. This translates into CASSQVYTIGYDSGRAYEQYF.

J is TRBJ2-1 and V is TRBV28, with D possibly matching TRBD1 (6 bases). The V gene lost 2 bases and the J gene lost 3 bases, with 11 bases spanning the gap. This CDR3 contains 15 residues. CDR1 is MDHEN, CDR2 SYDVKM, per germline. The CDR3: CASSLLRTDYNEQFF. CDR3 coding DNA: TGTGCCAGCAGTTTACTCAGGACAGACTACAATGAGCAGTTCTTC.

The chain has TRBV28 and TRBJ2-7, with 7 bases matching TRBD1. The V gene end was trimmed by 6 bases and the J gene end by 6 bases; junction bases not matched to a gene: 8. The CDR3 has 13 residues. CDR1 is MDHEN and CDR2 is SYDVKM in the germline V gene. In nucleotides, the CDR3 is TGTGCCAGCAGACAGACAGGGACGGGCGAGCAGTACTTC. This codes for CASRQTGTGEQYF.

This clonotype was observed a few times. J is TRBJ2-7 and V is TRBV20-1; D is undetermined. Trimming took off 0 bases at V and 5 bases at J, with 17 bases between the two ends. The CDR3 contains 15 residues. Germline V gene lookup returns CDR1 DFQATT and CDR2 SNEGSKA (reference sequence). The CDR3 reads CSARDGAEQTHEQYF. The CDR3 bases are TGCAGTGCTAGAGATGGAGCAGAACAGACCCACGAGCAGTACTTC.

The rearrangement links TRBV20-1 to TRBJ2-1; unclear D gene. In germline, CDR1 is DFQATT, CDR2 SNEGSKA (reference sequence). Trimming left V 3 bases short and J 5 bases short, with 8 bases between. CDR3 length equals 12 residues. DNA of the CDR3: TGCAGTGCTAGCCGGTTCCACAATGAGCAGTTCTTC. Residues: CSASRFHNEQFF.

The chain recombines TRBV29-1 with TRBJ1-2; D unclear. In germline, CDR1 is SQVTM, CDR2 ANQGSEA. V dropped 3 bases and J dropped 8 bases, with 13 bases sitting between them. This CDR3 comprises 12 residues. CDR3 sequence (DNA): TGCAGCGTTGAGGGTCAGGCGGCGGGCTACACCTTC. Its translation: CSVEGQAAGYTF.

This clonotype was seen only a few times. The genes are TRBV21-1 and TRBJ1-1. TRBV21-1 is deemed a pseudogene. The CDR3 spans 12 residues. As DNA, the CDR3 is TGTGCCAGCAGCAAAGAGAGCCCTGAAGCTTTCTTT. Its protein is CASSKESPEAFF.

The CDR3 region is CASSLHAGRTTRVTDTQYF. The DNA of the CDR3 is TGTGCCAGCAGCTTGCACGCCGGGAGAACTACTCGGGTCACAGATACGCAGTATTTT. V usage is TRBV7-2 and J usage is TRBJ2-3; tentative D call: TRBD2 (6 bases). Trimming shortened V by 3 bases and J by 2 bases, and 24 bases separated the two germline ends. The CDR3 spans 19 residues. Germline CDR1 is SGHTA and CDR2 is FQGNSA.

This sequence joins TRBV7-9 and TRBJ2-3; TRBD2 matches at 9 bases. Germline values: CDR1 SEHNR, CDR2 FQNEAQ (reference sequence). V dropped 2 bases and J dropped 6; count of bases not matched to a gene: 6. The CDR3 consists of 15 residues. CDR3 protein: CASSLMAGGPDTQYF. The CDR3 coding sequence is TGTGCCAGCAGCTTAATGGCGGGAGGGCCGGATACGCAGTATTTT.

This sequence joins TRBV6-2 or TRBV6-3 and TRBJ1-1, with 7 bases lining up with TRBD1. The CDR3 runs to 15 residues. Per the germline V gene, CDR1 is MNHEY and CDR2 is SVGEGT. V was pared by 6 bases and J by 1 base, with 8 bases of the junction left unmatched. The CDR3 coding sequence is TGTGCCAGCAGGGACCCGGGACAGCCGAACACTGAAGCTTTCTTT. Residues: CASRDPGQPNTEAFF.

The CDR3 spells CSGLEYGNSPLHF. The DNA of the CDR3 is TGCAGTGGACTAGAGTACGGGAATTCACCCCTCCACTTT. V gene TRBV20-1 combines with J gene TRBJ1-6, with D hard to call. The CDR3 has 13 residues. CDR1 is DFQATT, CDR2 SNEGSKA, per germline (reference sequence). Trimming removed 7 bases from V and 7 bases from J, with 14 bases in between.

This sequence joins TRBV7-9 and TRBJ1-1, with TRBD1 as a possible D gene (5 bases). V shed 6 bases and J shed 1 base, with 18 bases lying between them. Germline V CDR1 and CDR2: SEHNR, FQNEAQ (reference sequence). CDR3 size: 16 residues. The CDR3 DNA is TGTGCCAGCAGGCCCTCTTTCGGGACGCAGAACACTGAAGCTTTCTTT. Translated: CASRPSFGTQNTEAFF. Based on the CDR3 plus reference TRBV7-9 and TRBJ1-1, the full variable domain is DTGVSQNPRHKITKRGQNVTFRCDPISEHNRLYWYRQTLGQGPEFLTYFQNEAQLEKSRLLSDRFSAERPKGSFSTLEIQRTEQGDSAMYLCASRPSFGTQNTEAFFGQGTRLTVV.

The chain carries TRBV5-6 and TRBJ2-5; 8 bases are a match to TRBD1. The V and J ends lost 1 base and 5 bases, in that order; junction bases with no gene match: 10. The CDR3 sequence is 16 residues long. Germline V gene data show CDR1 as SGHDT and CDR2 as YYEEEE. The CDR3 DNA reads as TGTGCCAGCAGCTTGAGCCTCGGGACAGGCGGGGAGACCCAGTACTTC. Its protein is CASSLSLGTGGETQYF.

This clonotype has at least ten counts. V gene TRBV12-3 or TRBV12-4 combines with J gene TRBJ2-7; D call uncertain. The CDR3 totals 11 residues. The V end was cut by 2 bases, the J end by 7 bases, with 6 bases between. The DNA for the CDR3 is TGTGCCAGCAGTTTATTGAGTGAGCAGTACTTC. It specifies CASSLLSEQYF.

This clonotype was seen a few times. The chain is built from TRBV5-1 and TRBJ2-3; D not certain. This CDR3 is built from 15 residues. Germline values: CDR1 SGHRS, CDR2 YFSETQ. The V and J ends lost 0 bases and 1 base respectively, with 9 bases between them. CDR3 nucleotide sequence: TGCGCCAGCAGCTTGGACGGGCTCCGCACAGATACGCAGTATTTT. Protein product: CASSLDGLRTDTQYF.

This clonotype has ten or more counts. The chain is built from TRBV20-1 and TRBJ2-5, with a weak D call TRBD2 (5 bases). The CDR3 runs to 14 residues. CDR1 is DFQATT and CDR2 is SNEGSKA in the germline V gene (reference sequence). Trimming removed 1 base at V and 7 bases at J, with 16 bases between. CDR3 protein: CSARVSSGRGTQYF. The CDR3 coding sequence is TGCAGTGCTAGAGTCTCGTCCGGTCGGGGGACCCAGTACTTC.

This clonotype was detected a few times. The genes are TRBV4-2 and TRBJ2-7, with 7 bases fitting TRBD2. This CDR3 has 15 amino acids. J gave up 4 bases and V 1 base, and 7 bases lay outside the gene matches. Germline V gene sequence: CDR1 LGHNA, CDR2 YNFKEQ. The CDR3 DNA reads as TGTGCCAGCAGCCAAGGCCGGGAGGTACTATACGAGCAGTACTTC. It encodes CASSQGREVLYEQYF.

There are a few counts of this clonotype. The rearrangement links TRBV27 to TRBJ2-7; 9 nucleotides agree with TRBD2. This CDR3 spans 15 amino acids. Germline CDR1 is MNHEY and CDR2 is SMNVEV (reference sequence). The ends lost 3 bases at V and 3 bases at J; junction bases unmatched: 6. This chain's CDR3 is CASSLGAGGIYEQYF. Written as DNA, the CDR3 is TGTGCCAGCAGTTTGGGGGCGGGAGGGATCTACGAGCAGTACTTC.

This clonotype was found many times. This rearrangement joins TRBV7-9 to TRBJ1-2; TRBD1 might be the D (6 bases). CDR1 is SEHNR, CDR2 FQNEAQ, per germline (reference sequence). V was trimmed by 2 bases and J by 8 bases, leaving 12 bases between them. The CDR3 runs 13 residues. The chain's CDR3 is CASSLLQGRGYTF. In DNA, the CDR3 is TGTGCCAGCAGCTTACTACAGGGTCGGGGCTACACCTTC.

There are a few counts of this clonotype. CDR3 region: CASSPIPGTGGVEQFF. The DNA of the CDR3 is TGTGCCAGCAGTCCAATACCCGGGACAGGGGGCGTTGAGCAGTTCTTC. The chain recombines TRBV6-2 or TRBV6-3 with TRBJ2-1; 12 nucleotides agree with TRBD1. Germline loops: CDR1 MNHEY, CDR2 SVGEGT. Germline trimming cut 5 bases from V and 9 bases from J; bases unmatched to any gene: 11. The length of the CDR3 is 16 residues.

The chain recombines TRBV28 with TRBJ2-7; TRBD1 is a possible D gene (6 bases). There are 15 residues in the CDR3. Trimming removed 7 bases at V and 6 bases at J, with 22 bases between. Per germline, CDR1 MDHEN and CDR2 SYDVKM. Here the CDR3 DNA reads TGTGCCAGCATTCCAAGAGGCAGGGGCAATCCCGAGCAGTACTTC. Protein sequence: CASIPRGRGNPEQYF.

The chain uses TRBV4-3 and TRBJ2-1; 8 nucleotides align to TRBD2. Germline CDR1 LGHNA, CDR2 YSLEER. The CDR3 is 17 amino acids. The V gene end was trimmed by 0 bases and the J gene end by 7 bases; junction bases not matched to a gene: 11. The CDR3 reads CASSQDLGVAGTNEQFF. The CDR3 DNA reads TGCGCCAGCAGCCAAGATCTAGGGGTAGCGGGGACAAATGAGCAGTTCTTC.

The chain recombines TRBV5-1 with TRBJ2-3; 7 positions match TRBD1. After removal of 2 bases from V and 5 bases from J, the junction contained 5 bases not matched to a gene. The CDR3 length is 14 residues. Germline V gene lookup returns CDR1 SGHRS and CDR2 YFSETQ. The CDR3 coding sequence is TGCGCCAGCAGCTTTCTTCAGGGGGAAGATACGCAGTATTTT. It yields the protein CASSFLQGEDTQYF.

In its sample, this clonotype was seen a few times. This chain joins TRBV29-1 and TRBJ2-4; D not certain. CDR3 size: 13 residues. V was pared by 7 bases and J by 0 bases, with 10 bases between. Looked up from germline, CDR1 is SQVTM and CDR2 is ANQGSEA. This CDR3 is CSASALAKNIQYF. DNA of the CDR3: TGCAGCGCTTCTGCACTAGCCAAAAACATTCAGTACTTC. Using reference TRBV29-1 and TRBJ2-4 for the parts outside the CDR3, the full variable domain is SAVISQKPSRDICQRGTSLTIQCQVDSQVTMMFWYRQQPGQSLTLIATANQGSEATYESGFVIDKFPISRPNLTFSTLTVSNMSPEDSSIYLCSASALAKNIQYFGAGTRLSVL.

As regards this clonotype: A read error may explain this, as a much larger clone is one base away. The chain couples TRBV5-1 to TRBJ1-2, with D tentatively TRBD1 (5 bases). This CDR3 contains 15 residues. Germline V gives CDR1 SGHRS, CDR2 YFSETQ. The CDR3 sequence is CTSSLGTLRGYGYTF. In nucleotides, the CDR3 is TGCACCAGCAGCTTGGGGACCCTTCGTGGCTATGGCTACACCTTC.